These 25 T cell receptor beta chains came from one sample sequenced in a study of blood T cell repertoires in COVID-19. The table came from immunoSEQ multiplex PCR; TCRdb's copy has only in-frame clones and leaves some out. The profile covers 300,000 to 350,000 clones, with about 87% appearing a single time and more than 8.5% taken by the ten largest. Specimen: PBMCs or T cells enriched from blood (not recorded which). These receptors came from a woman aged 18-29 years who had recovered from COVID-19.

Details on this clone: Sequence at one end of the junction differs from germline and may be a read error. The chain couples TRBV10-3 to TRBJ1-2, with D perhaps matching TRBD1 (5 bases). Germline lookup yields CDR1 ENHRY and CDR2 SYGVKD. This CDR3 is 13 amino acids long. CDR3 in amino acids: CAISREIADSAAF. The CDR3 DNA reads TGTGCCATCTCACGAGAAATTGCAGACAGTGCTGCCTTC.

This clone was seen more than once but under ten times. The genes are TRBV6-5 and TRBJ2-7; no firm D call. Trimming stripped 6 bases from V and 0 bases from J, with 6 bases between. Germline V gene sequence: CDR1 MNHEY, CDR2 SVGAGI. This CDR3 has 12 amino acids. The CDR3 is CASRTNSYEQYF. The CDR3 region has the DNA TGTGCCAGCAGGACAAACTCCTACGAGCAGTACTTC.

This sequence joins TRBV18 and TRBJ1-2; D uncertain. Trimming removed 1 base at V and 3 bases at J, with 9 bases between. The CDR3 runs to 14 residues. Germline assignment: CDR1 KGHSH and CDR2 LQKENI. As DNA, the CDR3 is TGTGCCAGCTCACCACGGAGGGATGACTATGGCTACACCTTC. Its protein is CASSPRRDDYGYTF.

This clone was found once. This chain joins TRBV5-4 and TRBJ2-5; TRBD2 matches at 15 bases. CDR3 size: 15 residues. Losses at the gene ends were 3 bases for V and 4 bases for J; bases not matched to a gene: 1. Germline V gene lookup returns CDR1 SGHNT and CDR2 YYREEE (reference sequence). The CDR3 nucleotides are TGTGCCAGCAGCTGGGGACTAGCGGGGGGAGAGACCCAGTACTTC. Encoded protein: CASSWGLAGGETQYF.

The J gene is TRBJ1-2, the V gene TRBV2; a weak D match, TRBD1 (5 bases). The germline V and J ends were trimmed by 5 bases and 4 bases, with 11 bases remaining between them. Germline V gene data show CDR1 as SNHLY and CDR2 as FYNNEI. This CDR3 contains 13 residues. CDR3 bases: TGTGCCAGCAGTCGACAGCTTTCCTATGGCTACACCTTC. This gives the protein CASSRQLSYGYTF.

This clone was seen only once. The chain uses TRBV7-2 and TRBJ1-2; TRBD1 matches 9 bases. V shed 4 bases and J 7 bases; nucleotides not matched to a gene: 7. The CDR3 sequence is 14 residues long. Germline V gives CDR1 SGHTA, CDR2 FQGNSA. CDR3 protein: CASSWGQGISGYTF. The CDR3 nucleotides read TGTGCCAGCAGCTGGGGACAGGGAATTTCTGGCTACACCTTC.

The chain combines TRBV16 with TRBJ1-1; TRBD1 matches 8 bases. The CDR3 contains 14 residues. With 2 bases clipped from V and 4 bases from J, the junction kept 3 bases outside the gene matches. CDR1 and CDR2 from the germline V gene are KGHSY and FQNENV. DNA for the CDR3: TGTGCCAGCAGCCAAGTTGACAGGGGCACTGAAGCTTTCTTT. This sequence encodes CASSQVDRGTEAFF.

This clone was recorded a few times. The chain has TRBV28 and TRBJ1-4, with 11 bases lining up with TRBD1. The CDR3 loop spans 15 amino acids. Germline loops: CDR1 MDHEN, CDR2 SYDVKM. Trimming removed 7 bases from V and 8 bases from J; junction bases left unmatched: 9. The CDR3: CASNLVGQGEEKLFF. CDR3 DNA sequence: TGTGCCAGCAACTTAGTGGGACAGGGGGAAGAAAAACTGTTTTTT.

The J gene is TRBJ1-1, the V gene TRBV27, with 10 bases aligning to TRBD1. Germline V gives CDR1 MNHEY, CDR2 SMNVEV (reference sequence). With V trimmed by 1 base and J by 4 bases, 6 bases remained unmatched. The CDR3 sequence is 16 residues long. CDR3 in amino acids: CASSLFGTGAGTEAFF. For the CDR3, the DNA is TGTGCCAGCAGTTTATTCGGGACAGGGGCGGGCACTGAAGCTTTCTTT.

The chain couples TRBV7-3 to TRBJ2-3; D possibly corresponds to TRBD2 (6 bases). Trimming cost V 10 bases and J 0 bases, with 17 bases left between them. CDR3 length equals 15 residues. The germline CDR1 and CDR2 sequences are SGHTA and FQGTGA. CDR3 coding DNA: TGTGCCACTACTGCCCGCGGGGCTAGCACAGATACGCAGTATTTT. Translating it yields CATTARGASTDTQYF. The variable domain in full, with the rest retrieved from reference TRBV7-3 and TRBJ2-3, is GAGVSQTPSNKVTEKGKYVELRCDPISGHTALYWYRQSLGQGPEFLIYFQGTGAADDSGLPNDRFFAVRPEGSVSTLKIQRTERGDSAVYLCATTARGASTDTQYFGPGTRLTVL.

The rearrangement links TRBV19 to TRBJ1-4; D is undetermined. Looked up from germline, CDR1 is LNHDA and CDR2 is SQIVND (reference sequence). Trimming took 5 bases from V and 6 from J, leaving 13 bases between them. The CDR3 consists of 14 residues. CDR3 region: CASSRHGGDEKLFF. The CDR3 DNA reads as TGTGCCAGTAGTCGCCATGGAGGTGATGAAAAACTGTTTTTT.

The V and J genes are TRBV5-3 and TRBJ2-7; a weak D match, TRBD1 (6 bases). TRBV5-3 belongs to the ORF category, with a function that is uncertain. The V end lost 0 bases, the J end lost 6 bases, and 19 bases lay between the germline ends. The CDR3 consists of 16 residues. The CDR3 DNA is TGTGCCAGAAGCTTGGGTTGTGGGGGCGTGGGGGCCGAGCAGTACTTC. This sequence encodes CARSLGCGGVGAEQYF.

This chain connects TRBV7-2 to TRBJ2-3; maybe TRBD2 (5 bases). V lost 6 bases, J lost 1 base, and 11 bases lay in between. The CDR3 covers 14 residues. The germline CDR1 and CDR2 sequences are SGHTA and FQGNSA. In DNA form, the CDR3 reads TGTGCCAGCAGTCGCGGGCCCCGCACAGATACGCAGTATTTT. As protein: CASSRGPRTDTQYF.

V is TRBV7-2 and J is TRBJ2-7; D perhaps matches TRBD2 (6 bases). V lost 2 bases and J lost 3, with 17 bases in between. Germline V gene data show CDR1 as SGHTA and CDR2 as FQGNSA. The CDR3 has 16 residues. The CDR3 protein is CASSLRSLGLSYEQYF. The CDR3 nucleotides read TGTGCCAGCAGCTTACGTAGCCTTGGACTAAGCTACGAGCAGTACTTC.

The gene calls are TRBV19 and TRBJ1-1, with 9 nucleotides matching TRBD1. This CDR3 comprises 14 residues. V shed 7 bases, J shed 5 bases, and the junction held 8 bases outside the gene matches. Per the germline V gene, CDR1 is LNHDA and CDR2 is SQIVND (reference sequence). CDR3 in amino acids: CASTQQGAGTEAFF. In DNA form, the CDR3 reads TGTGCCAGTACCCAACAGGGGGCGGGAACTGAAGCTTTCTTT.

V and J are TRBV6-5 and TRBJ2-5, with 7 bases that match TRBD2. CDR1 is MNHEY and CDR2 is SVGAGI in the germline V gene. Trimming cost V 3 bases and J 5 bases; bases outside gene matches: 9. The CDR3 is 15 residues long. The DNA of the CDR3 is TGTGCCAGCAGTTATAGCGGCGGGAGTATTGAGACCCAGTACTTC. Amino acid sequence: CASSYSGGSIETQYF.

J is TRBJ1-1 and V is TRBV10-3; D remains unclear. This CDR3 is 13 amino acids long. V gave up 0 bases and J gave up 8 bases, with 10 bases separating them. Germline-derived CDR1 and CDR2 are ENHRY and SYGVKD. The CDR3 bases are TGTGCCATCAGTGAGTCCACAGTGCTGGAAGCTTTCTTT. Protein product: CAISESTVLEAFF.

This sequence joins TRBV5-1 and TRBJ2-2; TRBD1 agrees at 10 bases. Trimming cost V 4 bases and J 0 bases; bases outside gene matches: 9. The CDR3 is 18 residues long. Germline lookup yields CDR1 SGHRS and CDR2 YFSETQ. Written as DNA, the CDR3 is TGCGCCAGCAGCACCGGGACAGGGGTACCCGCGAACACCGGGGAGCTGTTTTTT. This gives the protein CASSTGTGVPANTGELFF.

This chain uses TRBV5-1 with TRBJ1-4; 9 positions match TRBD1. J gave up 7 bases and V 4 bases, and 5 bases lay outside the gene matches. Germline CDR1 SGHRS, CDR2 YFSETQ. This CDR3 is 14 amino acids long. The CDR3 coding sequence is TGCGCCAGCAGCCCGGGACAGGGATCTGAAAAACTGTTTTTT. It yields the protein CASSPGQGSEKLFF.

CDR3 in DNA: TGTGCCAGCTCACCGACTAGCGGGAGAGAGAACACCGGGGAGCTGTTTTTT. Its translation: CASSPTSGRENTGELFF. The V call is TRBV18, the J call TRBJ2-2, with 12 positions matching TRBD2. The germline CDR1 and CDR2 sequences are KGHSH and LQKENI. V lost 3 bases and J lost 1; bases outside the gene matches: 3. The CDR3 totals 17 residues.

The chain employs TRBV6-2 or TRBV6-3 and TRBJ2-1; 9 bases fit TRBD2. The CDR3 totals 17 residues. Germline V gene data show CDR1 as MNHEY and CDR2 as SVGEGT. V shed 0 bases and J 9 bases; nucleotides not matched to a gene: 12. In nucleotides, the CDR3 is TGTGCCAGCAGTTACTCGTTCGGGCGGGAGGGCCTTGCTGAGCAGTTCTTC. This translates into CASSYSFGREGLAEQFF.

CDR3 DNA: TGTGCCAGCGGGGGGAAGAACACTGAAGCTTTCTTT. Translating gives CASGGKNTEAFF. The chain uses TRBV12-3 or TRBV12-4 and TRBJ1-1; TRBD1 is a possible D gene (5 bases). The CDR3 is 12 amino acids. V lost 8 bases, J lost 1 base, and 8 bases lay in between.

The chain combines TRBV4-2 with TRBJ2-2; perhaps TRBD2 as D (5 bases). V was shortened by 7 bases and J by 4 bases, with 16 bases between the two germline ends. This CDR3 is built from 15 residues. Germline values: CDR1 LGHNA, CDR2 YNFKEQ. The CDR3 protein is CASTRDEGATGELFF. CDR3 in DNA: TGTGCCAGCACTCGGGATGAGGGAGCCACCGGGGAGCTGTTTTTT.

CDR3 region: CSASAQGWPYNSPLHF. The CDR3 DNA follows: TGCAGTGCTAGTGCCCAGGGCTGGCCCTATAATTCACCCCTCCACTTT. The chain links TRBV20-1 to TRBJ1-6, with a tentative D call TRBD1 (5 bases). The CDR3 contains 16 residues. V lost 3 bases to trimming and J lost 2 bases, with 14 bases between them. Germline V gene data show CDR1 as DFQATT and CDR2 as SNEGSKA (reference sequence).

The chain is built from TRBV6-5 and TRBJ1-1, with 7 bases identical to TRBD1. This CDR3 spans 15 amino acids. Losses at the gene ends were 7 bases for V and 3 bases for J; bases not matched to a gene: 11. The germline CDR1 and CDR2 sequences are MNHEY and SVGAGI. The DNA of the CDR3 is TGTGCCAGCACCAGACGCTGGGGGACAGACACTGAAGCTTTCTTT. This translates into CASTRRWGTDTEAFF.